This TCR beta chain stems from a study of cytomegalovirus exposure and HLA in healthy donors. Study observations and caveats: V- and J-gene trimming in TCR beta was tied to a missense DCLRE1C variant by an analysis performed later.

CDR3 size: 15 residues. Deletions cut 3 bases from V and 2 bases from J, with 14 bases between. Germline V lookup: CDR1 GTSNPN, CDR2 SVGIG (reference sequence). Details on this clone: The antigen remains unidentified.

The primer mix had 60 Vbeta and 13 Jbeta primers. Data came from immunoSEQ multiplex PCR; TCRdb stores just in-frame clones and leaves some out. Of 130,000 or so clones listed, about 8.6% are singletons. What was sequenced was PBMCs. The J gene is TRBJ2-1, the V gene TRBV30, with a possible D match to TRBD2 (7 bases). This TCR derives from a woman in her forties in good health and CMV-seropositive. CDR3 region: CAWSQGGGTYNEQFF. In nucleotides, the CDR3 is TGTGCCTGGAGCCAAGGGGGGGGGACCTACAATGAGCAGTTCTTC.